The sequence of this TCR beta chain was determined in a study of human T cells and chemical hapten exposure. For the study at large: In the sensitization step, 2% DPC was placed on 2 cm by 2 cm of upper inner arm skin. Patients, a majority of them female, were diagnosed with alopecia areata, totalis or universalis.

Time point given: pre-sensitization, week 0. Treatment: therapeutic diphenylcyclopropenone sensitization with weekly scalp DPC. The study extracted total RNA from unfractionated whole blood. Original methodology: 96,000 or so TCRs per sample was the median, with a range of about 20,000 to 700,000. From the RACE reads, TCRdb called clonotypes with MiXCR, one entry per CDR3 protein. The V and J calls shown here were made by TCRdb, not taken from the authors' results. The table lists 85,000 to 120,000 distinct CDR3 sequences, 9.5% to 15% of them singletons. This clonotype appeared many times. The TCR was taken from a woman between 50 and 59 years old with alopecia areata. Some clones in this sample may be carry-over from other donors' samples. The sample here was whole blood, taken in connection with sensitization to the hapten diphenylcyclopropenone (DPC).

CDR3 amino acids: CASSDSGPDTQYF. For the CDR3, the DNA is TGTGCCAGCAGTGACTCTGGGCCAGATACGCAGTATTTT. The chain links TRBV6-4 to TRBJ2-3; D ambiguous. The length of the CDR3 is 13 residues. Trimming left V 0 bases short and J 4 bases short, with 5 bases between. Germline V lookup: CDR1 MRHNA, CDR2 SNTAGT.